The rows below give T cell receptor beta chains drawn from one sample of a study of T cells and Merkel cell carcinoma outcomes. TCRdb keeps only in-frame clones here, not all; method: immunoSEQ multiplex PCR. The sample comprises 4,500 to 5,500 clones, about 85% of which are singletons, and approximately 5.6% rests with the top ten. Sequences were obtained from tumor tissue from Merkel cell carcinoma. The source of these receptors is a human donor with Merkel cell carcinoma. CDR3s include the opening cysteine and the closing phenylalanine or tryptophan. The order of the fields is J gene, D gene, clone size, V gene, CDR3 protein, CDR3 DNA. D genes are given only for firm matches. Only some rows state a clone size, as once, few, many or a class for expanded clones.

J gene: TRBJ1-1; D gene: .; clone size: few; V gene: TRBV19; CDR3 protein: CASSIRAGPNTEAFF; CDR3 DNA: TGTGCCAGTAGTATTAGGGCAGGACCGAACACTGAAGCTTTCTTT
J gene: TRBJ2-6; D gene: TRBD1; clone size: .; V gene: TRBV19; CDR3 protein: CASSDREAGANVLTF; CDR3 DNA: TGTGCCAGTAGTGACAGGGAAGCTGGGGCCAACGTCCTGACTTTC
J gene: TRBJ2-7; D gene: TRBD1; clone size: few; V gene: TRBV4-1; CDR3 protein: CASSQDGQGVYEQYF; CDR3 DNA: TGCGCCAGCAGCCAAGATGGACAGGGGGTCTACGAGCAGTACTTC
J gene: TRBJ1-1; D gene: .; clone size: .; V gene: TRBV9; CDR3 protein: CASTKEGRNEAFF; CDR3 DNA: TGTGCCAGCACCAAAGAGGGGCGGAATGAAGCTTTCTTT
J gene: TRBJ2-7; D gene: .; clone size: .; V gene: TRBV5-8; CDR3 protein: CASSLVDGGAGYEQYF; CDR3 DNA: TGTGCCAGCAGCTTGGTAGACGGGGGCGCTGGGTACGAGCAGTACTTC
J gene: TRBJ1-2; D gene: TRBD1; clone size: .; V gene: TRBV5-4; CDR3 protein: CASSLALTGVDGYTF; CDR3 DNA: TGTGCCAGCAGCTTGGCCCTGACAGGGGTCGACGGCTACACCTTC
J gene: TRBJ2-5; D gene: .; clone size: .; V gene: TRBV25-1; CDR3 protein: CASSPPTVLVGKTQYF; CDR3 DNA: TGTGCCAGCAGTCCCCCGACAGTCTTGGTTGGTAAAACCCAGTACTTC
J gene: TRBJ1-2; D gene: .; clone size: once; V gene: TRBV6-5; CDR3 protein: CASSYGRGYGYTF; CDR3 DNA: TGTGCCAGCAGTTACGGCAGAGGCTATGGCTACACCTTC
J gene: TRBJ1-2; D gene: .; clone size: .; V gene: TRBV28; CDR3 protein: CASSLGPSYTF; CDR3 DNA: TGTGCCAGCAGTCTGGGGCCGAGCTACACCTTC
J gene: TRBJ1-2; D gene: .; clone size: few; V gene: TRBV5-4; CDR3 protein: CASSLLSQAGYGYTF; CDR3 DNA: TGTGCCAGCAGCTTGTTATCACAGGCGGGCTATGGCTACACCTTC
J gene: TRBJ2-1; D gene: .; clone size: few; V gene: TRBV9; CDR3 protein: CASGPGGLSYNEQFF; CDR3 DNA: TGTGCCAGCGGGCCCGGGGGTCTTTCCTACAATGAGCAGTTCTTC